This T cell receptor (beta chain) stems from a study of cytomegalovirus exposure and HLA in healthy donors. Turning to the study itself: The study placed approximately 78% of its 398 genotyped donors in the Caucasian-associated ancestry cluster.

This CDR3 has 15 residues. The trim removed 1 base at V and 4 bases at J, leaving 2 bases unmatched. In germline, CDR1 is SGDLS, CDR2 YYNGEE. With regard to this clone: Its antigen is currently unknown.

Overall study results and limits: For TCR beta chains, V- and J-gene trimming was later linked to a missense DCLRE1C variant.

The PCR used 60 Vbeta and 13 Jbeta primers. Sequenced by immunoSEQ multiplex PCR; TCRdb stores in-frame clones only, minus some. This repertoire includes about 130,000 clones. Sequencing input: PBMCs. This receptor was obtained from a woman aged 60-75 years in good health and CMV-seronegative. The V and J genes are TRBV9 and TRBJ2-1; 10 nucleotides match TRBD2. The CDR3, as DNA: TGTGCCAGCAGCGTACTAGCGGGGGTATACAATGAGCAGTTCTTC. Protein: CASSVLAGVYNEQFF.